The clone carrying this TCR beta chain has a count of ten or more. These data belong to a study of T cells in Graves' hyperthyroidism and ophthalmopathy. Using RNA transcripts as the source, TCR beta CDR3 regions were amplified. HTBI primers were employed in a first-round RT-PCR of the TCR CDR3. TCRdb reprocessed the multiplex PCR reads via MiXCR and lists one record per CDR3 protein. The repertoire consists of hundreds of thousands of distinct CDR3 sequences, with approximately 14% occurring once and the leading ten covering 5.8%. The germline V gene has CDR1 SGHTA and CDR2 FQGNSA. V was cut by 5 bases and J by 4 bases, with 21 bases left in between. The CDR3 spans 17 residues.

Sequenced: blood. The V call is TRBV7-2, the J call TRBJ2-1, with D possibly being TRBD2 (6 bases). This TCR was sampled from a woman aged 25-40 years with Graves' hyperthyroidism that later progressed to Graves' ophthalmopathy. CDR3 nucleotides: TGTGCCAGCAGCCTCCTCTTCTTCGGGACTGGTTACAATGAGCAGTTCTTC. Amino acid sequence: CASSLLFFGTGYNEQFF.